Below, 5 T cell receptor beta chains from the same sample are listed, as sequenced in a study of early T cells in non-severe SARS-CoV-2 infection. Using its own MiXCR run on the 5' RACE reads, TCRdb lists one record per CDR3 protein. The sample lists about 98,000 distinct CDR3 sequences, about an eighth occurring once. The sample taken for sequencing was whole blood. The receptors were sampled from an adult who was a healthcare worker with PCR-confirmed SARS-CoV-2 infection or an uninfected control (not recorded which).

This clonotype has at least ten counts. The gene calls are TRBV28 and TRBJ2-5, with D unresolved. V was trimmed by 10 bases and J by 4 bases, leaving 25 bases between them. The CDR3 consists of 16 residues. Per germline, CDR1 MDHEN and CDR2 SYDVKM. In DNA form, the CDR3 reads TGTGCCACGAAACCGGCCCCATTTAGCCTCGGAGAGACCCAGTACTTC. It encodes CATKPAPFSLGETQYF.

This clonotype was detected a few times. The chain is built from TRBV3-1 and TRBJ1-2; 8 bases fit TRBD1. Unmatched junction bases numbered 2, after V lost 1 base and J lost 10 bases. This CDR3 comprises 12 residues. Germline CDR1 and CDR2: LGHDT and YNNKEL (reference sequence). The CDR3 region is CASSQVDRAYTF. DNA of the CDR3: TGTGCCAGCAGCCAAGTGGACAGGGCCTACACCTTC.

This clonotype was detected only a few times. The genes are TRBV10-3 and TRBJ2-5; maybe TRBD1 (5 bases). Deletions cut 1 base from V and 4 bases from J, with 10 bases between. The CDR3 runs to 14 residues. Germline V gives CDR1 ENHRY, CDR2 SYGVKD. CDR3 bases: TGTGCCATCAGTGAGTTAAGGACATCAGAGACCCAGTACTTC. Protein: CAISELRTSETQYF.

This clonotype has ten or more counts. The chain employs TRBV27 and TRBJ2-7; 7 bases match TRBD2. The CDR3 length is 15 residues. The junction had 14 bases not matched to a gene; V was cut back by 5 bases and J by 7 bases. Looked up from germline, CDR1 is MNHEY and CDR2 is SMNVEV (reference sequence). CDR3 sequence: CASSMGGKSYVEQYF. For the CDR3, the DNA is TGTGCCAGCAGTATGGGAGGGAAGTCCTACGTGGAGCAGTACTTC.

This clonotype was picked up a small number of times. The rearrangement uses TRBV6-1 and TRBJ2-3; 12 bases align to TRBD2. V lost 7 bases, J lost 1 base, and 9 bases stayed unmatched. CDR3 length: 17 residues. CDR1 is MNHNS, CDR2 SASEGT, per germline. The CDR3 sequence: CASIRLAGEQGTDTQYF. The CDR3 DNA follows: TGTGCCAGCATCCGACTAGCGGGAGAACAAGGCACAGATACGCAGTATTTT.